These 21 T cell receptor beta chains were all obtained from the same sample, sequenced in a study of shared clonotypes between healthy human individuals. Assay: immunoSEQ multiplex PCR; the TCRdb copy retains only in-frame clones and omits some. Among over a million clones, around 74% were seen once, and the ten largest hold 1.4% to 1.5%. Specimen: memory CD4+ T cells sorted from blood. Subset denoted: CD45RA-negative fraction. These receptors all come from a man aged 18 to 30 in good health.

The gene calls are TRBV11-3 and TRBJ2-5, with D possibly matching TRBD1 (6 bases). Germline CDR1 SGHNT, CDR2 YENEEA. The CDR3 has 15 residues. V gave up 1 base and J gave up 1 base, with 10 bases separating them. CDR3 residues: CASSLGDKPQETQYF. DNA for the CDR3: TGTGCCAGCAGCTTAGGGGACAAGCCCCAAGAGACCCAGTACTTC.

V usage is TRBV7-2 and J usage is TRBJ2-7; possibly TRBD2 for D (7 bases). Germline V lookup: CDR1 SGHTA, CDR2 FQGNSA. The CDR3 runs 16 residues. Between the trimmed V and J ends, which lost 0 bases and 2 bases, there was a span of 14 bases. The CDR3 bases are TGTGCCAGCAGCTTAGCCGGGGCGGGGGCCCCCTACGAGCAGTACTTC. This gives the protein CASSLAGAGAPYEQYF.

V is TRBV7-9 and J is TRBJ2-7; D is ambiguous. Germline V CDR1 and CDR2: SEHNR, FQNEAQ (reference sequence). The CDR3 sequence is 15 residues long. The V and J ends lost 4 bases and 5 bases respectively, with 18 bases between them. CDR3 DNA: TGTGCCAGCAGCTCCTTGAGGTTGACCCATAACGAGCAGTACTTC. Protein sequence: CASSSLRLTHNEQYF. Using reference TRBV7-9 and TRBJ2-7 for the parts outside the CDR3, the full variable domain is DTGVSQNPRHKITKRGQNVTFRCDPISEHNRLYWYRQTLGQGPEFLTYFQNEAQLEKSRLLSDRFSAERPKGSFSTLEIQRTEQGDSAMYLCASSSLRLTHNEQYFGPGTRLTVT.

The V call is TRBV18, the J call TRBJ2-5; D may be TRBD1 or TRBD2 (7 bases each). This CDR3 comprises 16 residues. CDR1 KGHSH and CDR2 LQKENI come from the germline V gene. The V and J ends lost 2 bases and 4 bases respectively, with 17 bases between them. CDR3 in DNA: TGTGCCAGCTCACCATTGGGAGGGGGCAGTGGAGAGACCCAGTACTTC. Amino acids: CASSPLGGGSGETQYF.

The J gene is TRBJ2-2, the V gene TRBV7-3, with a tentative D call TRBD1 (5 bases). V was trimmed by 5 bases and J by 5 bases, leaving 9 bases between them. The CDR3 is 13 residues long. Germline CDR1 is SGHTA and CDR2 is FQGTGA. Here the CDR3 reads CASSRGNTGELFF. In nucleotides, the CDR3 is TGTGCCAGCAGCAGGGGAAATACCGGGGAGCTGTTTTTT. The full variable domain, completed using reference TRBV7-3 and TRBJ2-2, is GAGVSQTPSNKVTEKGKYVELRCDPISGHTALYWYRQSLGQGPEFLIYFQGTGAADDSGLPNDRFFAVRPEGSVSTLKIQRTERGDSAVYLCASSRGNTGELFFGEGSRLTVL.

This clone was picked up many times. The V gene is TRBV6-5, the J gene TRBJ1-1; no reliable D call. The germline V and J ends were trimmed by 7 bases and 0 bases, with 15 bases remaining between them. This CDR3 is 15 amino acids long. Germline lookup yields CDR1 MNHEY and CDR2 SVGAGI. CDR3 nucleotides: TGTGCCAGCAAACCGGGAGCAAACATGAACACTGAAGCTTTCTTT. This codes for CASKPGANMNTEAFF.

V and J are TRBV5-1 and TRBJ2-5, with 12 bases identical to TRBD2. After removal of 0 bases from V and 5 bases from J, the junction contained 8 bases not matched to a gene. This CDR3 is 17 amino acids long. Per the germline V gene, CDR1 is SGHRS and CDR2 is YFSETQ. CDR3 loop: CASSLAVTSGGWETQYF. DNA of the CDR3: TGCGCCAGCAGCTTGGCCGTGACTAGCGGGGGATGGGAGACCCAGTACTTC.

The gene calls are TRBV23-1 and TRBJ1-1; perhaps TRBD1 as D (5 bases). TRBV23-1 is given ORF status, its function remaining uncertain. The V end was cut by 7 bases, the J end by 4 bases, with 13 bases between. The CDR3 spans 13 residues. In DNA form, the CDR3 reads TGCGCCAGCACCCAAGAGAGGGGCACTGAAGCTTTCTTT. It translates to CASTQERGTEAFF.

This clone was detected only once. The rearrangement uses TRBV5-4 and TRBJ1-4; TRBD1 agrees at 9 bases. With V trimmed by 1 base and J by 6 bases, 1 base remained unmatched. This CDR3 region has 14 residues. Germline assignment: CDR1 SGHNT and CDR2 YYREEE (reference sequence). CDR3 coding DNA: TGTGCCAGCAGCTTGACAGGGGGCGATGAAAAACTGTTTTTT. It yields the protein CASSLTGGDEKLFF. The complete variable domain, with remaining parts taken from reference TRBV5-4 and TRBJ1-4, reads ETGVTQSPTHLIKTRGQQVTLRCSSQSGHNTVSWYQQALGQGPQFIFQYYREEENGRGNFPPRFSGLQFPNYSSELNVNALELDDSALYLCASSLTGGDEKLFFGSGTQLSVL.

This clone was found once. This chain joins TRBV9 and TRBJ1-3, with a weak D call TRBD1 (6 bases). Germline loops: CDR1 SGDLS, CDR2 YYNGEE. This CDR3 has 16 amino acids. Trimming cost V 0 bases and J 2 bases, with 12 bases left between them. The CDR3 sequence is CASSVDPGTTGNTIYF. Written as DNA, the CDR3 is TGTGCCAGCAGCGTAGATCCAGGGACAACTGGAAACACCATATATTTT.

J is TRBJ1-1 and V is TRBV9, with 9 bases lining up with TRBD1. Germline V gene sequence: CDR1 SGDLS, CDR2 YYNGEE. Trimming cost V 4 bases and J 3 bases; bases outside gene matches: 13. CDR3 size: 17 residues. The CDR3 bases are TGTGCCAGCAGCTCAAACGACAGGGGGAAAAGTGACACTGAAGCTTTCTTT. Encoded protein: CASSSNDRGKSDTEAFF.

V and J are TRBV19 and TRBJ2-7; D possibly corresponds to TRBD1 (6 bases). The V end lost 3 bases, the J end lost 6 bases, and 12 bases lay between the germline ends. CDR1 and CDR2 from the germline V gene are LNHDA and SQIVND (reference sequence). CDR3 size: 13 residues. CDR3 coding DNA: TGTGCCAGTAGTATGGTAGGGGGTGGCGAGCAGTACTTC. Its translation is CASSMVGGGEQYF.

In its sample, this clone was seen many times. The chain couples TRBV27 to TRBJ2-7; 8 bases line up with TRBD2. The V segment lost 3 bases and the J segment 2 bases; nucleotides outside the gene matches: 3. This CDR3 has 14 residues. Germline CDR1 reads MNHEY; CDR2 reads SMNVEV (reference sequence). The chain's CDR3 is CASSLTSEPYEQYF. As DNA, the CDR3 is TGTGCCAGCAGTTTGACTAGCGAGCCCTACGAGCAGTACTTC.

This sequence joins TRBV11-3 and TRBJ2-5, with D perhaps matching TRBD1 (5 bases). Looked up from germline, CDR1 is SGHNT and CDR2 is YENEEA. The length of the CDR3 is 13 residues. Trimming stripped 1 base from V and 4 bases from J, with 7 bases between. This CDR3 reads CASSLGTRETQYF. The DNA for the CDR3 is TGTGCCAGCAGCTTAGGGACAAGAGAGACCCAGTACTTC.

The chain combines TRBV18 with TRBJ2-1; 9 bases agree with TRBD2. Germline V gene data show CDR1 as KGHSH and CDR2 as LQKENI. The ends lost 3 bases at V and 7 bases at J; junction bases unmatched: 7. The CDR3 is made up of 15 amino acids. CDR3 nucleotide sequence: TGTGCCAGCTCACCTCGCGGGGGGGTTTTGAATGAGCAGTTCTTC. As protein: CASSPRGGVLNEQFF.

The table lists this clone with a count of one. The rearrangement uses TRBV30 and TRBJ1-6; no firm D call. The CDR3 spans 14 residues. The germline V gene encodes CDR1 GTSNPN and CDR2 SVGIG (reference sequence). The V and J ends lost 2 bases and 8 bases respectively, with 13 bases between them. The DNA of the CDR3 is TGTGCCTGGAGTTCCTCCGGGTTTGATTCACCCCTCCACTTT. Its protein product is CAWSSSGFDSPLHF. Full variable domain (rest looked up from reference TRBV30 and TRBJ1-6): SQTIHQWPATLVQPVGSPLSLECTVEGTSNPNLYWYRQAAGRGLQLLFYSVGIGQISSEVPQNLSASRPQDRQFILSSKKLLLSDSGFYLCAWSSSGFDSPLHFGNGTRLTVT.

This chain joins TRBV7-8 and TRBJ2-1, with 7 bases aligning to TRBD1. Germline loops: CDR1 SGHVS, CDR2 FQNEAQ. V lost 2 bases to trimming and J lost 9 bases; unmatched junction nucleotides: 10. The CDR3 is made up of 15 amino acids. CDR3 protein: CASSLRLAGGSEQFF. The CDR3 DNA reads as TGTGCCAGCAGCTTAAGGCTGGCAGGGGGAAGTGAGCAGTTCTTC.

This clone was seen repeatedly, ten times or more. The same CDR3 also results from other DNA sequences found in this sample. The gene calls are TRBV28 and TRBJ2-7, with 9 bases identical to TRBD1. Per germline, CDR1 MDHEN and CDR2 SYDVKM. The CDR3 is 14 residues long. After removal of 3 bases from V and 3 bases from J, the junction contained 3 bases not matched to a gene. The CDR3 here is CASSFPGQGYEQYF. CDR3 coding DNA: TGTGCCAGCAGTTTTCCGGGACAGGGCTACGAGCAGTACTTC.

As regards this clone: This may be a read error, as it is one base from a much larger clone. As the CDR3 is not closed by the conserved phenylalanine or tryptophan, this likely results from a read error. This sequence joins TRBV2 and TRBJ2-7, with 9 bases matching TRBD2. The CDR3 has 14 amino acids. The V and J ends lost 5 bases and 5 bases, in that order; junction bases with no gene match: 7. Per germline, CDR1 SNHLY and CDR2 FYNNEI. Here the CDR3 DNA reads TGTGCCAGCAGTCCCCTGCGGGAGGGCCACGAGCAGTACCTC. Translation gives CASSPLREGHEQYL.

This clone was counted a few times. The genes are TRBV29-1 and TRBJ2-6; TRBD1 matches at 7 bases. The CDR3 has 14 amino acids. The germline V gene encodes CDR1 SQVTM and CDR2 ANQGSEA. V lost 8 bases to trimming and J lost 4 bases; unmatched junction nucleotides: 8. The DNA for the CDR3 is TGCAGCATCTCACAGGGGAAAGGGGCCAACGTCCTGACTTTC. It specifies CSISQGKGANVLTF.

This chain uses TRBV6-5 with TRBJ1-2, with 7 bases lining up with TRBD1. Germline lookup yields CDR1 MNHEY and CDR2 SVGAGI. The length of the CDR3 is 13 residues. V dropped 5 bases and J dropped 6; count of bases not matched to a gene: 6. CDR3 DNA sequence: TGTGCCAGCAGTAAAACGACAGGGAATGGCTACACCTTC. Translated, it gives CASSKTTGNGYTF.